One sample yielded the 20 T cell receptor beta chains listed below, sequenced in a study of blood T cell repertoires in COVID-19. The repertoire was sequenced with immunoSEQ multiplex PCR; TCRdb's copy has only in-frame clones and lacks some. This sample has 35,000 to 55,000 clones, with about four fifths found just once. Input material: peripheral blood. The receptors were sampled from a woman aged 70-85 years with acute or convalescent COVID-19.

The V and J genes are TRBV28 and TRBJ1-3, with a weak D call TRBD1 (6 bases). V was trimmed by 2 bases and J by 3 bases, leaving 8 bases between them. The CDR3 contains 14 residues. Per the germline V gene, CDR1 is MDHEN and CDR2 is SYDVKM. The CDR3 DNA is TGTGCCAGCAGTTTAGCAGGGGTTGGAAACACCATATATTTT. Amino acids: CASSLAGVGNTIYF. Full variable domain (missing parts from reference TRBV28 and TRBJ1-3): DVKVTQSSRYLVKRTGEKVFLECVQDMDHENMFWYRQDPGLGLRLIYFSYDVKMKEKGDIPEGYSVSREKKERFSLILESASTNQTSMYLCASSLAGVGNTIYFGEGSWLTVV.

The J gene is TRBJ2-3, the V gene TRBV5-6; 9 positions agree with TRBD1. J was trimmed by 6 bases and V by 3 bases; bases with no gene match: 14. The length of the CDR3 is 17 residues. Germline-derived CDR1 and CDR2 are SGHDT and YYEEEE. CDR3: CASSSTGTGRQIDTQYF. CDR3 in DNA: TGTGCCAGCAGCTCCACAGGGACAGGGAGACAAATTGATACGCAGTATTTT.

The CDR3 is CASSQDWGVNTEAFF. The CDR3 coding sequence is TGTGCCAGCAGCCAAGACTGGGGGGTGAACACTGAAGCTTTCTTT. The chain carries TRBV14 and TRBJ1-1; TRBD1 is a possible D gene (5 bases). Trimming removed 0 bases at V and 0 bases at J, with 8 bases between. In germline, CDR1 is SGHDN, CDR2 FVKESK. This CDR3 is built from 15 residues.

This chain connects TRBV7-3 to TRBJ2-2; 9 bases are shared with TRBD1. Trimming at V came to 5 bases and at J to 7 bases, leaving 17 bases not matched to a gene. CDR1 is SGHTA and CDR2 is FQGTGA in the germline V gene. The CDR3 is made up of 18 amino acids. CDR3 in amino acids: CASSLVPGQGAVSGELFF. In nucleotides, the CDR3 is TGTGCCAGCAGCCTCGTCCCGGGACAGGGAGCAGTGAGCGGGGAGCTGTTTTTT. Supplemented by reference TRBV7-3 and TRBJ2-2, the full variable domain reads GAGVSQTPSNKVTEKGKYVELRCDPISGHTALYWYRQSLGQGPEFLIYFQGTGAADDSGLPNDRFFAVRPEGSVSTLKIQRTERGDSAVYLCASSLVPGQGAVSGELFFGEGSRLTVL.

In nucleotides, the CDR3 is TGTGCCAGCAATCGTCGAGGAGAGACCCAGTACTTC. This encodes CASNRRGETQYF. This chain links TRBV2 with TRBJ2-5; D not certain. The CDR3 is 12 amino acids. With 7 bases removed from V and 4 bases from J, the gap between germline ends came to 10 bases. Per germline, CDR1 SNHLY and CDR2 FYNNEI. The full variable domain, in which reference TRBV2 and TRBJ2-5 provide the parts outside the CDR3, is EPEVTQTPSHQVTQMGQEVILRCVPISNHLYFYWYRQILGQKVEFLVSFYNNEISEKSEIFDDQFSVERPDGSNFTLKIRSTKLEDSAMYFCASNRRGETQYFGPGTRLLVL.

The chain employs TRBV6-2 or TRBV6-3 and TRBJ2-7; D remains ambiguous. The V end was cut by 2 bases, the J end by 0 bases, with 8 bases between. The CDR3 is 14 residues long. Germline CDR1 is MNHEY and CDR2 is SVGEGT. The CDR3 here is CASSYRGTSYEQYF. The CDR3 region has the DNA TGTGCCAGCAGTTACCGTGGCACCTCCTACGAGCAGTACTTC.

J is TRBJ1-2 and V is TRBV10-2; 9 bases line up with TRBD1. Germline V gene data show CDR1 as WSHSY and CDR2 as SAAADI. The CDR3 totals 14 residues. V lost 6 bases and J lost 2; bases outside the gene matches: 4. Written as DNA, the CDR3 is TGCGCCAGCAGCAAAGGGACAGGGAACTATGGCTACACCTTC. The encoded protein is CASSKGTGNYGYTF.

This clone showed up just a few times. The chain combines TRBV19 with TRBJ1-2; TRBD1 agrees at 12 bases. V trimming: 3 bases; J trimming: 1 base; junction bases outside the gene matches: 6. The CDR3 is 17 residues long. CDR1 LNHDA and CDR2 SQIVND come from the germline V gene (reference sequence). CDR3 sequence: CASSIGGTGGINYGYTF. The CDR3 DNA reads as TGTGCCAGTAGTATCGGCGGGACAGGGGGCATTAACTATGGCTACACCTTC.

V gene TRBV27 combines with J gene TRBJ1-5, with D possibly being TRBD1 (6 bases). Trimming cost V 5 bases and J 4 bases, with 12 bases left between them. The length of the CDR3 is 14 residues. Germline V CDR1 and CDR2: MNHEY, SMNVEV (reference sequence). The CDR3 bases are TGTGCCAGCAGTCTGTCCAGGGGTAATCAGCCCCAGCATTTT. This codes for CASSLSRGNQPQHF.

CDR3 DNA sequence: TGTGCCAGCAGCCAAGAAGTGACAAAAAACTATGGCTACACCTTC. This codes for CASSQEVTKNYGYTF. V gene TRBV3-1 (or the pseudogene TRBV3-2) combines with J gene TRBJ1-2; unclear D gene. Trimming removed 0 bases from V and 2 bases from J, with 10 bases in between. This CDR3 comprises 15 residues. Germline V gives CDR1 LGHDT, CDR2 YNNKEL (reference sequence).

In its sample, this clone was seen a few times. The V call is TRBV28, the J call TRBJ2-7; no clear D gene. In germline, CDR1 is MDHEN, CDR2 SYDVKM. The ends were cut back, 5 bases at V and 3 bases at J, with 8 bases in the middle. The CDR3 is 12 amino acids. The CDR3 DNA sequence: TGTGCCAGCAGTACAAACTACTACGAGCAGTACTTC. It is translated as CASSTNYYEQYF. The full variable domain, in which reference TRBV28 and TRBJ2-7 provide the parts outside the CDR3, is DVKVTQSSRYLVKRTGEKVFLECVQDMDHENMFWYRQDPGLGLRLIYFSYDVKMKEKGDIPEGYSVSREKKERFSLILESASTNQTSMYLCASSTNYYEQYFGPGTRLTVT.

This clone was picked up a small number of times. The chain links TRBV5-1 to TRBJ1-1; a weak D match, TRBD1 (6 bases). From germline, CDR1 is SGHRS and CDR2 YFSETQ. The germline V and J ends were trimmed by 4 bases and 2 bases, with 12 bases remaining between them. The CDR3 is made up of 14 amino acids. CDR3 amino acids: CASSAGAGNTEAFF. The DNA of the CDR3 is TGCGCCAGCAGCGCGGGGGCGGGAAACACTGAAGCTTTCTTT.

V usage is TRBV24-1 and J usage is TRBJ1-2; a possible D gene is TRBD1 (5 bases). The CDR3 length is 15 residues. CDR1 KGHDR and CDR2 SFDVKD come from the germline V gene. Trimming cost V 2 bases and J 4 bases, with 13 bases left between them. The CDR3 loop reads CATSDSRVEGYGYTF. Written as DNA, the CDR3 is TGTGCCACCAGTGATTCCAGGGTGGAGGGCTATGGCTACACCTTC.

On this clone itself: The junction differs from germline at one of its ends, possibly a read error. The V gene is TRBV12-3 or TRBV12-4, the J gene TRBJ1-3; the match to TRBD1 covers 7 bases. The CDR3 sequence is 11 residues long. The DNA for the CDR3 is TGTGCCAGCAGACAGACAGGGTTCGGGAATTTT. It encodes CASRQTGFGNF.

The genes are TRBV30 and TRBJ2-2, with 8 positions matching TRBD2. This CDR3 contains 14 residues. V was pared by 3 bases and J by 7 bases, with 7 bases of the junction left unmatched. Germline lookup yields CDR1 GTSNPN and CDR2 SVGIG (reference sequence). The CDR3 region is CAWSGTRQGGELFF. DNA for the CDR3: TGTGCCTGGAGCGGGACTAGGCAGGGCGGGGAGCTGTTTTTT.

V gene TRBV5-1 combines with J gene TRBJ2-7; D is possibly TRBD2 (6 bases). Trimming pared 3 bases from V and 7 bases from J, leaving 20 bases between. This CDR3 has 15 residues. Germline lookup yields CDR1 SGHRS and CDR2 YFSETQ. The CDR3, as DNA: TGCGCCAGCAGCTCCGTGCTAGCGCAGGCCTGGGAGCAGTACTTC. It encodes CASSSVLAQAWEQYF.

This clone turned up a few times. This chain uses TRBV18 with TRBJ1-3, with unresolved D. The CDR3 runs to 16 residues. V lost 3 bases and J 3 bases, leaving 15 bases between the germline ends. From germline, CDR1 is KGHSH and CDR2 LQKENI. CDR3 residues: CASSPYGFEGGNTIYF. The CDR3 nucleotides are TGTGCCAGCTCACCCTACGGGTTCGAGGGTGGAAACACCATATATTTT.

The chain combines TRBV28 with TRBJ1-4; 9 nucleotides align to TRBD1. CDR3 length: 15 residues. Trimming removed 6 bases from V and 6 bases from J; junction bases left unmatched: 8. The germline V gene encodes CDR1 MDHEN and CDR2 SYDVKM. CDR3 sequence (DNA): TGTGCCAGCAGCCGTTCCGGGACAGGGTATGAAAAACTGTTTTTT. Its translation is CASSRSGTGYEKLFF.

CDR3 nucleotides: TGTGCCAGCAGCCAAGGGCTCGAGACCCAGTACTTC. It is translated as CASSQGLETQYF. The chain links TRBV3-1 (or the pseudogene TRBV3-2) to TRBJ2-5, with D hard to call. Germline CDR1 is LGHDT and CDR2 is YNNKEL (reference sequence). This CDR3 contains 12 residues. The V end lost 1 base, the J end lost 5 bases, and 5 bases lay between the germline ends.

This chain links TRBV11-2 with TRBJ2-7, with a weak D call TRBD1 (6 bases). V was cut by 5 bases and J by 0 bases, with 14 bases left in between. The CDR3 has 15 residues. CDR1 and CDR2 (germline): SGHAT, FQNNGV. The CDR3 DNA is TGTGCCAGCAGCGCCCGAACAGGGAGCTCCTACGAGCAGTACTTC. Translating it yields CASSARTGSSYEQYF.